A single sample is the source of the 30 T cell receptor beta chains below, sequenced in a study of blood T cell repertoires in COVID-19. Libraries were prepared by immunoSEQ multiplex PCR; TCRdb keeps only in-frame clonotypes and omits some of them. The table includes over 110,000 clones, 65% to 80% detected once. Sequences were obtained from peripheral blood. The receptor set was obtained from a woman aged 55 to 70 with acute or convalescent COVID-19.

CDR3 DNA sequence: TGTGCCAGCTCACCACTCGCCACAGGAGCCATACCTTGGGGCGGCAAAAACATTCAGTACTTC. It encodes CASSPLATGAIPWGGKNIQYF. This chain connects TRBV18 to TRBJ2-4, with D possibly matching TRBD1 (5 bases). V was pared by 1 base and J by 3 bases, with 28 bases between. Germline V gives CDR1 KGHSH, CDR2 LQKENI. CDR3 length equals 21 residues.

The V gene is TRBV18, the J gene TRBJ2-7; 9 bases are shared with TRBD2. Germline CDR1 and CDR2: KGHSH and LQKENI. Trimming cost V 3 bases and J 5 bases; bases outside gene matches: 11. This CDR3 has 16 amino acids. The CDR3 DNA reads as TGTGCCAGCTCACCGGGGCTAGCGGGGCCTCGGGACGAGCAGTACTTC. It is translated as CASSPGLAGPRDEQYF.

V is TRBV2 and J is TRBJ1-1, with D possibly being TRBD1 (6 bases). Trimming removed 2 bases at V and 5 bases at J, with 18 bases between. CDR3 size: 16 residues. Looked up from germline, CDR1 is SNHLY and CDR2 is FYNNEI. This CDR3 reads CASSERAPRRGTEAFF. The CDR3, as DNA: TGTGCCAGCAGTGAAAGGGCCCCGAGAAGGGGGACTGAAGCTTTCTTT.

Details on this clone: At one end the junction does not follow the germline gene, possibly because of a read error. This chain uses TRBV5-1 with TRBJ2-7; TRBD1 matches 10 bases. This CDR3 region has 14 residues. Germline CDR1 reads SGHRS; CDR2 reads YFSETQ. CDR3 region: CASTLTGQGYEQYF. The CDR3 DNA reads TGCGCCAGCACCTTGACGGGACAGGGGTACGAGCAGTACTTC.

The CDR3 DNA reads as TGTGCCAGCAGTTTATATCCCGAAGGGACTAGCGGTTCCTACGAGCAGTACTTC. This sequence encodes CASSLYPEGTSGSYEQYF. This rearrangement joins TRBV27 to TRBJ2-7; 11 positions match TRBD2. This CDR3 contains 18 residues. With 1 base clipped from V and 1 base from J, the junction kept 9 bases outside the gene matches. Germline V gives CDR1 MNHEY, CDR2 SMNVEV (reference sequence).

This chain uses TRBV2 with TRBJ2-3; D possibly corresponds to TRBD1 (5 bases). V dropped 4 bases and J dropped 1 base, with 6 bases sitting between them. Germline-derived CDR1 and CDR2 are SNHLY and FYNNEI. The CDR3 consists of 13 residues. CDR3 in amino acids: CASSGRGTDTQYF. The CDR3 bases are TGTGCCAGCAGTGGCAGGGGCACAGATACGCAGTATTTT.

This clone was counted once. The chain has TRBV5-4 and TRBJ2-7; TRBD1 might be the D (6 bases). The CDR3 totals 14 residues. Trimming cost V 1 base and J 4 bases, with 12 bases left between them. The germline V gene has CDR1 SGHNT and CDR2 YYREEE (reference sequence). CDR3 sequence (DNA): TGTGCCAGCAGCTTGTTGCCCCAGGGGTACGAGCAGTACTTC. Protein product: CASSLLPQGYEQYF.

This chain joins TRBV7-9 and TRBJ1-5; D possibly corresponds to TRBD1 (6 bases). Germline V gives CDR1 SEHNR, CDR2 FQNEAQ (reference sequence). V was trimmed by 5 bases and J by 6 bases, leaving 11 bases between them. The CDR3 sequence is 13 residues long. This CDR3 reads CASSGQGFQPQHF. The CDR3 DNA is TGTGCCAGCAGCGGGCAGGGGTTTCAGCCCCAGCATTTT.

The chain joins TRBV5-5 to TRBJ2-7; the D is unclear. V lost 0 bases, J lost 2 bases, and 9 bases lay in between. This CDR3 is 14 amino acids long. Germline loops: CDR1 SGHKS, CDR2 YYEKEE (reference sequence). CDR3 sequence: CASSLEAGTYEQYF. As DNA, the CDR3 is TGTGCCAGCAGCTTGGAGGCAGGTACCTACGAGCAGTACTTC.

The chain carries TRBV12-5 and TRBJ2-5; TRBD1 is a possible D gene (5 bases). V gave up 1 base and J gave up 6 bases, with 12 bases separating them. This CDR3 region has 14 residues. Germline CDR1 is LGHNT and CDR2 is FRNRAP. The CDR3 is CASGLGTMQQTQYF. Here the CDR3 DNA reads TGTGCTAGTGGTTTGGGGACAATGCAACAGACCCAGTACTTC.

The chain combines TRBV27 with TRBJ1-1; possible D gene TRBD1, 5 bases. Germline-derived CDR1 and CDR2 are MNHEY and SMNVEV (reference sequence). Trimming removed 6 bases from V and 7 bases from J, with 9 bases in between. This CDR3 contains 11 residues. The chain's CDR3 is CASRDIHEAFF. For the CDR3, the DNA is TGTGCCAGCAGGGACATCCATGAAGCTTTCTTT.

This chain connects TRBV27 to TRBJ1-2; D unclear. Trimming pared 2 bases from V and 3 bases from J, leaving 13 bases between. This CDR3 is 15 amino acids long. The germline V gene encodes CDR1 MNHEY and CDR2 SMNVEV (reference sequence). CDR3 amino acids: CASSLSGQRDYGYTF. In DNA, the CDR3 is TGTGCCAGCAGTTTAAGCGGTCAGAGAGACTATGGCTACACCTTC.

This sequence joins TRBV28 and TRBJ2-4; 11 bases map to TRBD2. The CDR3 has 18 residues. J gave up 3 bases and V 3 bases, and 10 bases lay outside the gene matches. Germline V lookup: CDR1 MDHEN, CDR2 SYDVKM. CDR3 sequence reads: CASSFRLAGPTNKNIQYF. The CDR3 bases are TGTGCCAGCAGTTTTAGACTAGCGGGACCTACCAACAAAAACATTCAGTACTTC.

This chain uses TRBV7-8 with TRBJ2-5; a possible D gene is TRBD2 (5 bases). Trimming cost V 3 bases and J 1 base, with 12 bases left between them. Germline values: CDR1 SGHVS, CDR2 FQNEAQ. The CDR3 totals 15 residues. DNA for the CDR3: TGTGCCAGCAGCTTTGGACTTCTTTCCCAAGAGACCCAGTACTTC. Its protein is CASSFGLLSQETQYF.

The rearrangement links TRBV28 to TRBJ2-7; 8 positions agree with TRBD2. The ends lost 2 bases at V and 4 bases at J; junction bases unmatched: 16. This CDR3 has 18 amino acids. Germline values: CDR1 MDHEN, CDR2 SYDVKM. The CDR3: CASSLGTSGPTLYYEQYF. Here the CDR3 DNA reads TGTGCCAGCAGTTTAGGAACTAGCGGACCGACCTTGTATTACGAGCAGTACTTC.

The J gene is TRBJ1-1, the V gene TRBV19; TRBD1 aligns across 8 bases. V lost 3 bases and J lost 2; bases outside the gene matches: 2. The CDR3 extends over 14 amino acids. Germline CDR1 LNHDA, CDR2 SQIVND (reference sequence). CDR3 DNA sequence: TGTGCCAGTAGTATGCAGGGGGCCAACACTGAAGCTTTCTTT. It translates to CASSMQGANTEAFF.

The chain couples TRBV6-1 to TRBJ2-7, with D hard to call. CDR1 is MNHNS and CDR2 is SASEGT in the germline V gene. The CDR3 consists of 13 residues. Trimming took off 3 bases at V and 3 bases at J, with 9 bases between the two ends. CDR3 in DNA: TGTGCCAGCAGTGAGATCAGGTTCTACGAGCAGTACTTC. It specifies CASSEIRFYEQYF.

The chain couples TRBV30 to TRBJ2-7, with D tentatively TRBD2 (7 bases). This CDR3 region has 16 residues. The germline V and J ends were trimmed by 0 bases and 0 bases, with 15 bases remaining between them. CDR1 GTSNPN and CDR2 SVGIG come from the germline V gene (reference sequence). CDR3 region: CAWSVPGGGSSYEQYF. Written as DNA, the CDR3 is TGTGCCTGGAGTGTCCCGGGGGGCGGCAGCTCCTACGAGCAGTACTTC.

This clone occurred once. The CDR3 region has the DNA TGTGCCAGCGGGACACAGGGGAAGGCTGAAGCTTTCTTT. Translated: CASGTQGKAEAFF. The chain combines TRBV28 with TRBJ1-1; TRBD1 agrees at 7 bases. Germline V gene sequence: CDR1 MDHEN, CDR2 SYDVKM. Trimming took 8 bases from V and 6 from J; bases not matched to a gene: 9. CDR3 length: 13 amino acids. Full variable domain (missing parts from reference TRBV28 and TRBJ1-1): DVKVTQSSRYLVKRTGEKVFLECVQDMDHENMFWYRQDPGLGLRLIYFSYDVKMKEKGDIPEGYSVSREKKERFSLILESASTNQTSMYLCASGTQGKAEAFFGQGTRLTVV.

About this clone: Other DNA sequences within the sample encode an identical CDR3. CDR3 sequence: CASSEEGRGYTF. The CDR3 nucleotides are TGTGCCAGCAGTGAAGAAGGGAGAGGCTACACCTTC. This chain uses TRBV6-1 with TRBJ1-2, with D unclear. Germline V CDR1 and CDR2: MNHNS, SASEGT. V lost 1 base and J 8 bases, leaving 8 bases between the germline ends. The CDR3 consists of 12 residues.

The chain joins TRBV2 to TRBJ2-5; 8 bases are a match to TRBD2. V shed 5 bases, J shed 2 bases, and the junction held 7 bases outside the gene matches. CDR1 and CDR2 from the germline V gene are SNHLY and FYNNEI. The CDR3 has 15 amino acids. As DNA, the CDR3 is TGTGCCAGCAGTCCCAGGACTAGCCGTCAAGAGACCCAGTACTTC. This encodes CASSPRTSRQETQYF.

This rearrangement joins TRBV6-1 to TRBJ1-3, with D possibly matching TRBD1 (6 bases). The V end lost 4 bases, the J end lost 0 bases, and 16 bases lay between the germline ends. The CDR3 is 17 residues long. Germline CDR1 MNHNS, CDR2 SASEGT. The CDR3 here is CASSGGTPLNSGNTIYF. In DNA form, the CDR3 reads TGTGCCAGCAGTGGGGGGACACCTCTTAACTCTGGAAACACCATATATTTT.

This clone was detected only a few times. The V call is TRBV27, the J call TRBJ1-2; a possible D gene is TRBD1 (6 bases). The CDR3 contains 14 residues. Germline V lookup: CDR1 MNHEY, CDR2 SMNVEV (reference sequence). V lost 3 bases and J 2 bases, leaving 10 bases between the germline ends. The chain's CDR3 is CASSLGGGNYGYTF. The CDR3 nucleotides are TGTGCCAGCAGTTTGGGAGGGGGAAACTATGGCTACACCTTC.

The chain employs TRBV9 and TRBJ2-3; D is unclear. CDR3 length: 15 amino acids. Germline assignment: CDR1 SGDLS and CDR2 YYNGEE. V shed 0 bases and J shed 0 bases, with 8 bases lying between them. CDR3 in amino acids: CASSVGSVSTDTQYF. The CDR3 DNA reads TGTGCCAGCAGCGTAGGATCAGTAAGCACAGATACGCAGTATTTT.

The genes are TRBV19 and TRBJ2-7, with 8 bases identical to TRBD1. Germline lookup yields CDR1 LNHDA and CDR2 SQIVND (reference sequence). The CDR3 length is 15 residues. The V gene end was trimmed by 1 base and the J gene end by 6 bases; junction bases not matched to a gene: 8. The CDR3 DNA reads as TGTGCCAGTAGTATAGCCGGGACAGGAGTGTTCGAGCAGTACTTC. The encoded protein is CASSIAGTGVFEQYF.

V gene TRBV5-6 combines with J gene TRBJ2-7; TRBD2 agrees at 10 bases. CDR3 length equals 16 residues. V lost 3 bases to trimming and J lost 3 bases; unmatched junction nucleotides: 9. The germline V gene encodes CDR1 SGHDT and CDR2 YYEEEE. CDR3 sequence reads: CASSYRSSGSIYEQYF. CDR3 nucleotide sequence: TGTGCCAGCAGCTACCGGTCTAGCGGGAGTATCTACGAGCAGTACTTC.

The chain combines TRBV20-1 with TRBJ2-7; the D is unclear. This CDR3 is built from 12 residues. V lost 3 bases to trimming and J lost 0 bases, with 6 bases between them. CDR1 is DFQATT and CDR2 is SNEGSKA in the germline V gene (reference sequence). The CDR3 sequence is CSASWSSYEQYF. DNA for the CDR3: TGCAGTGCTAGTTGGAGCTCCTACGAGCAGTACTTC.

The rearrangement uses TRBV12-3 or TRBV12-4 and TRBJ1-2, with D possibly TRBD1 on 6 matching bases. Trimming removed 3 bases at V and 6 bases at J, with 11 bases between. There are 13 residues in the CDR3. The chain's CDR3 is CASSFQRTDGYTF. DNA of the CDR3: TGTGCCAGCAGTTTTCAGAGGACAGATGGCTACACCTTC.

The chain is built from TRBV6-5 and TRBJ1-2; possible D gene TRBD1, 6 bases. CDR3 length: 13 residues. Germline-derived CDR1 and CDR2 are MNHEY and SVGAGI. Trimming left V 6 bases short and J 8 bases short, with 16 bases between. The CDR3, as DNA: TGTGCCAGCAGGGTCGGCAGGGGCGGAGGCTACACCTTC. Translation gives CASRVGRGGGYTF.

The chain joins TRBV5-1 to TRBJ2-5; TRBD1 matches 7 bases. V was clipped by 4 bases and J by 5 bases; unmatched bases: 11. Germline CDR1 is SGHRS and CDR2 is YFSETQ. The CDR3 spans 15 residues. The CDR3 is CASSGRQGVGETQYF. CDR3 in DNA: TGCGCCAGCAGCGGGCGACAGGGAGTCGGGGAGACCCAGTACTTC.